This T cell receptor beta chain was obtained from a study of CD8+CD57+ T cells in acquired aplastic anemia. Across the whole study: DNA per sorted CD4+ or CD8+ sample ranged about 0.18 to 30 ug, averaging roughly 3.2 ug.

This CDR3 is 15 amino acids long. V gave up 4 bases and J gave up 3 bases; unmatched junction bases: 9. Germline V gene sequence: CDR1 SGHNT, CDR2 YYREEE (reference sequence). Patients selected for sequencing had displayed CD8+CD57+ cell expansion by flow cytometry. There was no therapy given to any patient before the blood sampling took place. The template for TCR beta VDJ and CDR3 sequence profiling was genomic DNA. Each CDR3 protein gets one entry after TCRdb re-called the reads with MiXCR. The sample shows roughly 150,000 distinct CDR3 sequences, about half of them seen only once. To note about this clonotype: The antigen is not known.

The study, taken as a whole, reports: Roughly 31 CD8+ CDR3 sequences occurred in both the patients and the controls. For CD8+ Simpson's diversity, patients and controls showed no significant difference.

This receptor was identified in a human donor with aplastic anemia. The J gene is TRBJ2-5, the V gene TRBV5-4; TRBD2 aligns across 7 bases. Sequencing used sorted CD4+, CD8+, or CD8+CD57+ T cells (not recorded which) from PBMCs. CDR3 nucleotides: TGTGCCAGCAGCCTCGGACTAGGTAGCGAAGAGACCCAGTACTTC. It translates to CASSLGLGSEETQYF.